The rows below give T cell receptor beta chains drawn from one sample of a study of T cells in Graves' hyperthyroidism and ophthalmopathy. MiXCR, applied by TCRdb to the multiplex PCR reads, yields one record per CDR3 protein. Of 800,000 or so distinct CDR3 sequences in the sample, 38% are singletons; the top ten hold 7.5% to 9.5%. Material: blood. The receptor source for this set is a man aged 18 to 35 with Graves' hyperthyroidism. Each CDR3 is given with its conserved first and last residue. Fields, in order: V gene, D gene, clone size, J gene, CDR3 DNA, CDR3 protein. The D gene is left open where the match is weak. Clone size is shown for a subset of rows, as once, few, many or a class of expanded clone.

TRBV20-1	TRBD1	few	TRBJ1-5	TGCAGTGCTACGCTATCACAGGGGGCAAGTCAGCCCCAGCATTTT	CSATLSQGASQPQHF
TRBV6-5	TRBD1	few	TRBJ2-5	TGTGCCAGCAGCCAGGAGACAGGGGGCTTTCAAGAGACCCAGTACTTC	CASSQETGGFQETQYF
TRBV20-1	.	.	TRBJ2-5	TGCAGTGCTAACGGGAGACGGGCCGGGGAGACCCAGTACTTC	CSANGRRAGETQYF
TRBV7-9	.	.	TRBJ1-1	TGTGCCAGCAGCTTAACCGCAGGGGCTTTCTTT	CASSLTAGAFF
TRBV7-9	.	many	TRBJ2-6	TGTGCCTCAATCGTCTCTGGGGCCAACGTCCTGACTTTC	CASIVSGANVLTF
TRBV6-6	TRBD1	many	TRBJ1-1	TGTGCCAGCAGTACATACAGGGGCACTGAAGCTTTCTTT	CASSTYRGTEAFF
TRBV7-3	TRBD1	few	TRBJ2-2	TGTGCCAGCAGCGTCTCCGGGACAGGGGTGACCGGGGAGCTGTTTTTT	CASSVSGTGVTGELFF
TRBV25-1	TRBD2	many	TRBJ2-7	TGTGCCAGCAGTGCACCTTCCTCTGGCGGGAGACGCTACGAGCAGTACTTC	CASSAPSSGGRRYEQYF
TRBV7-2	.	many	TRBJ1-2	TGTGCCAGCAGCCTCGCGGGCAGCCTTCCTAACTATGGCTACACCTTC	CASSLAGSLPNYGYTF
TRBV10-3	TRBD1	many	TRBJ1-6	TGTGCCATTACGGGACAGGTGAATTCACCCCTCCACTTT	CAITGQVNSPLHF
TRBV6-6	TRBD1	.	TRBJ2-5	TGTGCCAGCAGTTCTCTAGGGACAGGGCGCCAAGAGACCCAGTACTTC	CASSSLGTGRQETQYF
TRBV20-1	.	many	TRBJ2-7	TGCAGTGCTAGAGAGGCTGGCGGCGGGGACGAGCAGTACTTC	CSAREAGGGDEQYF
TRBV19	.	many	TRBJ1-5	TGTGCCAGTAGTATAGCCTCGGTTCAGCCCCAGCATTTT	CASSIASVQPQHF
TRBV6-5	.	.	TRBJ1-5	TGTGCCAGCAGTGACCGGGGCGTCAATCAGCCCCAGCATTTT	CASSDRGVNQPQHF
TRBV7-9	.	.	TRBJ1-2	TGTGCCAGCGGGGCCGGGACTGGTTTTGGCTACACCTTC	CASGAGTGFGYTF
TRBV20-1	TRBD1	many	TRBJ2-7	TGCAGTGCTAGACGGACAGGGCTCTACGAGCAGTACTTC	CSARRTGLYEQYF
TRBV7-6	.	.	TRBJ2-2	TGTGCCAGCAGCTTGGGGGACCCCGGGGAGCTGTTTTTT	CASSLGDPGELFF
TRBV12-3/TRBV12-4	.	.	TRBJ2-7	TGCGCCAGCAGTGGAGGGATGGTGGGACCCGCCTACGAGCAGTACTTC	CASSGGMVGPAYEQYF
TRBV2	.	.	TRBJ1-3	TGTGCCAGCAGGAGAGTAGTGGGCTACACCATATATTTT	CASRRVVGYTIYF
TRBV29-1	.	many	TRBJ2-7	TGCAGCGTCCCTCTGGGGGGCGACTCCTACGAGCAGTACTTC	CSVPLGGDSYEQYF
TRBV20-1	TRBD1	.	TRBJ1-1	TGCAGTGCTAGTAGGGACAGGGTTCAAGCTTTCTTT	CSASRDRVQAFF
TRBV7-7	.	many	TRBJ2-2	TGTGCTAGCAGTTCTCAGGACACCGGGGAGCTGTTTTTT	CASSSQDTGELFF
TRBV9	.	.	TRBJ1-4	TGTGCCAGCAGCGTTTCGGGGGAGCATAATGAAAAACTGTTTTTT	CASSVSGEHNEKLFF
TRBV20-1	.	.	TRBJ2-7	TGCAGTGCTAGTGACAGTCCCGACACCTACGAGCAGTACTTC	CSASDSPDTYEQYF
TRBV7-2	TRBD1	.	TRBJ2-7	TGTGCCAGCAGCTTATGGACAGGGTCGGGAGTCTACGAGCAGTACTTC	CASSLWTGSGVYEQYF
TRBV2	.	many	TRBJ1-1	TGTGCCAGCAGTGATACAGGATACACTGAAGCTTTCTTT	CASSDTGYTEAFF
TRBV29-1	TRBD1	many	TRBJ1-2	TGCAGCGTTGGGGACAGGGCCGACTATGGCTACACCTTC	CSVGDRADYGYTF
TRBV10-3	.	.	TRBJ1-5	TGTGCCTCACCGACGGGGGATCAGCCCCAGCATTTT	CASPTGDQPQHF
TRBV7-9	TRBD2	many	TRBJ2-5	TGTGCCAGCAGCGAGGGACTAGTGATGGTAGAGACCCAGTACTTC	CASSEGLVMVETQYF
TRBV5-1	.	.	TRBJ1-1	TGCGCCAGCAGCCCTAGACCGGAGAACACTGAAGCTTTCTTT	CASSPRPENTEAFF
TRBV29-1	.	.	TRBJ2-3	TGCAGCGTTGGGGGCGGGATTAGCACAGATACGCAGTATTTT	CSVGGGISTDTQYF
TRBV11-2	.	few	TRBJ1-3	TGTGCCAGCAGCTTTGGGACCTCTGGAAACACCATATATTTT	CASSFGTSGNTIYF
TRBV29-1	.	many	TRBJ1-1	TGCAGCGCATATGTCGGTAATGAAGCTTTCTTT	CSAYVGNEAFF
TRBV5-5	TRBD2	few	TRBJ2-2	TGTGCCAGCAGCTTTAGCGGGTCCGTCACCGGGGAGCTGTTTTTT	CASSFSGSVTGELFF
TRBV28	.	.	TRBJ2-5	TGTGCCAGCAGGCGGGCGGGGGAGACCCAGTACTTC	CASRRAGETQYF
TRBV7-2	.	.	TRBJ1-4	TGCGCCAGCAGTGGGGAGGGGGTCGAAAAACTGTTTTTT	CASSGEGVEKLFF
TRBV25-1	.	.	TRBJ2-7	TGTGCCAGCTCACCAAATGACAGGAGCTCCTACGAGCAGTACTTC	CASSPNDRSSYEQYF